A selection of T cell receptor beta chains follows, all from one sample in a study of cytomegalovirus exposure and HLA in healthy donors. Clones were sequenced by immunoSEQ multiplex PCR, and TCRdb holds only the in-frame ones, with some missing. The profile shows 150,000 to 200,000 clones, about four fifths of them singletons. What was sequenced was PBMCs. Every receptor here comes from a woman aged 50 to 60 in good health and CMV-seronegative. The CDR3 runs from the conserved cysteine through the conserved F or W. A D gene is named only where the DNA matches it firmly. The size entry is marked missing in some rows and otherwise reads once, few, many or a size class.

abundance	v_gene	j_gene	d_gene	CDR3aa	CDR3nt
-	TRBV19	TRBJ2-1	-	CASRGRGSYNEQFF	TGTGCCAGTAGGGGCAGAGGGTCCTACAATGAGCAGTTCTTC
-	TRBV6-5	TRBJ2-5	-	CASSYLLDSQETQYF	TGTGCCAGCAGTTACTTACTGGACAGTCAAGAGACCCAGTACTTC
-	TRBV13	TRBJ2-5	TRBD2	CASSSSPLAGGRHTYQETQYF	TGTGCCAGCAGCTCTTCTCCTCTAGCGGGGGGGCGTCACACCTACCAAGAGACCCAGTACTTC
-	TRBV6-5	TRBJ2-7	-	CASRQGWEYEQYF	TGTGCCAGCAGGCAGGGGTGGGAGTACGAGCAGTACTTC
-	TRBV13	TRBJ2-2	TRBD2	CASSLEGTSDMRTGELFF	TGTGCCAGCAGCTTAGAGGGGACTAGCGATATGCGGACCGGGGAGCTGTTTTTT
-	TRBV19	TRBJ1-5	-	CASSRGGGGRKPQHF	TGTGCCAGTAGTAGAGGTGGTGGAGGACGTAAGCCCCAGCATTTT
-	TRBV4-3	TRBJ2-7	-	CASSQDRLDYEQYF	TGCGCCAGCAGCCAAGATCGCCTAGACTACGAGCAGTACTTC
once	TRBV6-1	TRBJ1-2	-	CASTDPLGGYYGYTF	TGTGCCAGCACCGACCCCTTGGGGGGGTACTATGGCTACACCTTC
-	TRBV21-1	TRBJ1-4	-	CASSKFSRDSLNEKLFF	TGTGCCAGCAGCAAGTTCTCTCGGGACAGCCTTAATGAAAAACTGTTTTTT
-	TRBV9	TRBJ1-3	-	CASSADSNGNTIYF	TGTGCCAGCAGTGCAGACAGTAACGGAAACACCATATATTTT
once	TRBV30	TRBJ2-2	-	CAWRYQGSGTGELFF	TGTGCCTGGCGTTATCAGGGGAGCGGCACCGGGGAGCTGTTTTTT
-	TRBV5-6	TRBJ1-5	-	CASSLLDQPQHF	TGTGCCAGCAGCTTACTGGATCAGCCCCAGCATTTT
-	TRBV7-2	TRBJ2-6	TRBD1	CASSSRGQGDGANVLTF	TGTGCCAGCAGCTCACGAGGACAGGGAGATGGGGCCAACGTCCTGACTTTC
-	TRBV5-6	TRBJ2-1	-	CASSSGWSDEQFF	TGTGCCAGCAGCTCCGGATGGAGTGATGAGCAGTTCTTC
-	TRBV5-4	TRBJ2-1	TRBD2	CASSLKRETYNEQFF	TGTGCCAGCAGCTTAAAGCGGGAGACCTACAATGAGCAGTTCTTC
-	TRBV6-4	TRBJ1-5	-	CASSEALGGSQPQHF	TGTGCCAGCAGTGAAGCGCTGGGAGGAAGCCAGCCCCAGCATTTT
-	TRBV5-6	TRBJ2-7	TRBD1	CASSPTGTGLYEQYF	TGTGCCAGCAGTCCTACCGGGACAGGCCTCTACGAGCAGTACTTC
-	TRBV28	TRBJ1-5	TRBD1	CASRWTGFNQPQHF	TGTGCCAGCAGATGGACAGGGTTCAATCAGCCCCAGCATTTT
-	TRBV4-2	TRBJ2-7	TRBD2	CASSQVGSSGLYEQYF	TGTGCCAGCAGCCAGGTTGGGTCTAGCGGCCTCTACGAGCAGTACTTC
-	TRBV12-5	TRBJ1-2	TRBD1	CASGTGDSFYGYTF	TGTGCTAGTGGTACCGGGGACAGCTTCTATGGCTACACCTTC
-	TRBV5-4	TRBJ2-5	-	CASSFRETQYF	TGTGCCAGCAGCTTTAGAGAGACCCAGTACTTC
-	TRBV10-3	TRBJ2-4	TRBD2	CAISRSIAGGPDANIQYF	TGTGCCATCAGTCGGTCAATAGCGGGGGGGCCGGACGCGAACATTCAGTACTTC
-	TRBV27	TRBJ2-7	TRBD2	CASSSGGLAGTYEQYF	TGTGCCAGCAGTTCGGGAGGACTAGCGGGCACCTACGAGCAGTACTTC
-	TRBV5-5	TRBJ1-6	TRBD1	CASSLVPSTGVSSPLHF	TGTGCCAGCAGCTTGGTCCCTTCGACAGGGGTAAGTTCACCCCTCCACTTT
-	TRBV18	TRBJ2-3	-	CASSPEGLDTQYF	TGTGCCAGCTCACCAGAGGGACTAGATACGCAGTATTTT
-	TRBV9	TRBJ2-3	TRBD1	CASSGTGLTDTQYF	TGTGCCAGCAGCGGGACAGGGCTCACAGATACGCAGTATTTT